This entry lists 19 T cell receptor beta chains sequenced from one sample in a study of shared clonotypes between healthy human individuals. The assay was immunoSEQ multiplex PCR, and TCRdb's table has in-frame clones only and misses some. Found here are 640,000 or so clones, 60% to 80% of them singletons; the top ten hold approximately 1.8%. The specimen was memory CD4+ T cells sorted from blood. Subset of the sample: CD45RA-negative fraction. These receptors were obtained from a woman aged 25 to 39 in good health.

This chain's CDR3 is CASSPAPEETQYF. The CDR3 coding sequence is TGTGCCAGCAGCCCCGCCCCCGAAGAGACCCAGTACTTC. This chain links TRBV6-4 with TRBJ2-5; D not certain. The V gene's germline CDR1 is MRHNA and CDR2 SNTAGT. There are 13 residues in the CDR3. Trimming took off 6 bases at V and 3 bases at J, with 11 bases between the two ends.

This rearrangement joins TRBV18 to TRBJ2-2; the D gene is possibly TRBD2 (5 bases). This CDR3 spans 18 amino acids. Germline CDR1 is KGHSH and CDR2 is LQKENI. Trimming took 4 bases from V and 2 from J, leaving 20 bases between them. In DNA form, the CDR3 reads TGTGCCAGCTCACGGGAGAGAAGCGGAGTGGGAAACACCGGGGAGCTGTTTTTT. Its protein is CASSRERSGVGNTGELFF.

This clone was counted a few times. The V and J genes are TRBV18 and TRBJ2-1; 16 bases are a match to TRBD2. J lost 1 base, V lost 5 bases, and 14 bases had no gene match. The CDR3 length is 21 residues. Germline loops: CDR1 KGHSH, CDR2 LQKENI. The CDR3 here is CASSTLQGTSGRAPSYNEQFF. CDR3 coding DNA: TGTGCCAGCTCAACACTTCAAGGGACTAGCGGGAGGGCCCCATCCTACAATGAGCAGTTCTTC.

This clone was recorded once. The rearrangement uses TRBV6-6 and TRBJ2-7; 11 bases map to TRBD1. CDR3 size: 15 residues. Looked up from germline, CDR1 is MNHNY and CDR2 is SVGAGI (reference sequence). J gave up 2 bases and V 5 bases, and 5 bases lay outside the gene matches. Written as DNA, the CDR3 is TGTGCCAGCAGTCAAGGGACAGGGGGAGCCTACGAGCAGTACTTC. Protein product: CASSQGTGGAYEQYF.

This rearrangement joins TRBV6-1 to TRBJ2-7; D is unresolved. Per the germline V gene, CDR1 is MNHNS and CDR2 is SASEGT. The CDR3 is 13 residues long. Trimming took 1 base from V and 3 from J, leaving 7 bases between them. The CDR3 coding sequence is TGTGCCAGCAGTGAAGGCAGGCTCTACGAGCAGTACTTC. This gives the protein CASSEGRLYEQYF.

This chain uses TRBV11-2 with TRBJ2-7, with 10 bases matching TRBD2. Per germline, CDR1 SGHAT and CDR2 FQNNGV. Trimming took 3 bases from V and 3 from J; bases not matched to a gene: 5. The CDR3 consists of 15 residues. DNA for the CDR3: TGTGCCAGCAGCTTTTTAGCGGGAGGTTTCTACGAGCAGTACTTC. Translating gives CASSFLAGGFYEQYF.

This chain joins TRBV18 and TRBJ2-7; 7 bases are shared with TRBD1. From germline, CDR1 is KGHSH and CDR2 LQKENI. V trimming: 3 bases; J trimming: 1 base; junction bases outside the gene matches: 6. CDR3 size: 15 residues. DNA for the CDR3: TGTGCCAGCTCACCGTCTCAGGGGGAATCCTACGAGCAGTACTTC. Residues: CASSPSQGESYEQYF.

This chain links TRBV28 with TRBJ2-5, with D perhaps TRBD1 (5 bases). The CDR3 sequence is 14 residues long. With 10 bases removed from V and 1 base from J, the gap between germline ends came to 16 bases. The germline V gene encodes CDR1 MDHEN and CDR2 SYDVKM. Here the CDR3 reads CAIKGWASQETQYF. The CDR3 DNA reads TGTGCCATCAAGGGGTGGGCGTCCCAAGAGACCCAGTACTTC. Variable domain in full (rest from reference TRBV28 and TRBJ2-5): DVKVTQSSRYLVKRTGEKVFLECVQDMDHENMFWYRQDPGLGLRLIYFSYDVKMKEKGDIPEGYSVSREKKERFSLILESASTNQTSMYLCAIKGWASQETQYFGPGTRLLVL.

This clone was seen more than once but under ten times. The V gene is TRBV11-2, the J gene TRBJ2-5, with D perhaps matching TRBD2 (6 bases). Trimming took off 5 bases at V and 1 base at J, with 20 bases between the two ends. The CDR3 sequence is 17 residues long. CDR1 is SGHAT and CDR2 is FQNNGV in the germline V gene. The CDR3: CASSPHPGLFFQETQYF. Here the CDR3 DNA reads TGTGCCAGCAGCCCCCACCCGGGACTTTTCTTCCAAGAGACCCAGTACTTC.

J is TRBJ1-2 and V is TRBV9; the match to TRBD1 covers 9 bases. Germline V gene lookup returns CDR1 SGDLS and CDR2 YYNGEE. The CDR3 extends over 13 amino acids. V was clipped by 3 bases and J by 6 bases; unmatched bases: 3. The CDR3 is CASSARTGDGYTF. CDR3 bases: TGTGCCAGCAGCGCCCGGACAGGGGATGGCTACACCTTC.

V gene TRBV5-1 combines with J gene TRBJ2-7; D might be TRBD1 (6 bases). Germline V CDR1 and CDR2: SGHRS, YFSETQ. The CDR3 has 14 amino acids. V was shortened by 4 bases and J by 0 bases, with 11 bases between the two germline ends. CDR3 loop: CASSPTDSSYEQYF. CDR3 nucleotide sequence: TGCGCCAGCAGCCCGACGGACAGCTCCTACGAGCAGTACTTC. Complete variable domain (other parts from reference TRBV5-1 and TRBJ2-7): KAGVTQTPRYLIKTRGQQVTLSCSPISGHRSVSWYQQTPGQGLQFLFEYFSETQRNKGNFPGRFSGRQFSNSRSEMNVSTLELGDSALYLCASSPTDSSYEQYFGPGTRLTVT.

The CDR3 spells CASSPQAGPTGELFF. The CDR3 coding sequence is TGTGCCAGTAGTCCTCAAGCGGGACCCACCGGGGAGCTGTTTTTT. The genes are TRBV19 and TRBJ2-2; TRBD2 matches at 7 bases. The CDR3 runs to 15 residues. Looked up from germline, CDR1 is LNHDA and CDR2 is SQIVND (reference sequence). With 5 bases clipped from V and 4 bases from J, the junction kept 7 bases outside the gene matches.

This clone was observed once. This chain uses TRBV4-2 with TRBJ2-1; maybe TRBD2 (6 bases). Germline CDR1 is LGHNA and CDR2 is YNFKEQ. The CDR3 contains 16 residues. V dropped 0 bases and J dropped 5 bases, with 14 bases sitting between them. CDR3 region: CASSQDSGERNNEQFF. CDR3 nucleotide sequence: TGTGCCAGCAGCCAAGATTCGGGGGAGCGGAACAATGAGCAGTTCTTC.

This sequence joins TRBV4-2 and TRBJ2-2; 7 nucleotides agree with TRBD2. The V and J ends lost 4 bases and 1 base, in that order; junction bases with no gene match: 9. Germline-derived CDR1 and CDR2 are LGHNA and YNFKEQ. The CDR3 spans 17 residues. The CDR3 reads CASSLGASGVNTGELFF. The CDR3 DNA reads as TGTGCCAGCAGCCTTGGCGCTAGCGGAGTGAACACCGGGGAGCTGTTTTTT.

CDR3 DNA sequence: TGTGCCAGCAGGGTGGCCGGGGGGCGGAAGACTGAAGCTTTCTTT. It codes for CASRVAGGRKTEAFF. The J gene is TRBJ1-1, the V gene TRBV5-4; a weak D match, TRBD1 (6 bases). CDR3 length: 15 residues. Germline CDR1 and CDR2: SGHNT and YYREEE (reference sequence). The V gene lost 5 bases and the J gene lost 5 bases, with 19 bases spanning the gap.

V gene TRBV28 combines with J gene TRBJ2-6; 12 bases match TRBD1. CDR1 is MDHEN, CDR2 SYDVKM, per germline. V was pared by 5 bases and J by 4 bases, with 6 bases of the junction left unmatched. The CDR3 spans 17 residues. CDR3 sequence: CASSLSGQGAGANVLTF. The DNA for the CDR3 is TGTGCCAGCAGTCTCTCGGGACAGGGGGCAGGGGCCAACGTCCTGACTTTC.

Turning to this clone: Other DNA sequences from this sample encode an identical CDR3 as well. This rearrangement joins TRBV5-1 to TRBJ2-1, with 8 bases aligning to TRBD2. The CDR3 consists of 15 residues. The ends lost 2 bases at V and 3 bases at J; junction bases unmatched: 4. Germline-derived CDR1 and CDR2 are SGHRS and YFSETQ. CDR3 coding DNA: TGCGCCAGCAGCTTAGCAACTAGCGGCTACAATGAGCAGTTCTTC. This encodes CASSLATSGYNEQFF.

This clone was seen only a few times. This may arise from a read error, as a much more abundant clone is one base away. This sample also contains other DNA sequences that code for the same CDR3. CDR3 sequence: CASSFNEQFF. The CDR3, as DNA: TGTGCCAGCAGCTTCAATGAGCAGTTCTTC. The V gene is TRBV2, the J gene TRBJ2-1; D not resolved. This CDR3 is 10 amino acids long. V gave up 6 bases and J gave up 6 bases, with 3 bases separating them. Germline-derived CDR1 and CDR2 are SNHLY and FYNNEI.

This clone was found once. V and J are TRBV7-6 and TRBJ1-5; the D gene is possibly TRBD1 (5 bases). Trimming took 5 bases from V and 7 from J, leaving 15 bases between them. The length of the CDR3 is 14 residues. Germline CDR1 SGHVS, CDR2 FNYEAQ. CDR3 sequence reads: CASSPGGGGQPQHF. CDR3 in DNA: TGTGCCAGCAGCCCGGGGGGGGGAGGCCAGCCCCAGCATTTT.